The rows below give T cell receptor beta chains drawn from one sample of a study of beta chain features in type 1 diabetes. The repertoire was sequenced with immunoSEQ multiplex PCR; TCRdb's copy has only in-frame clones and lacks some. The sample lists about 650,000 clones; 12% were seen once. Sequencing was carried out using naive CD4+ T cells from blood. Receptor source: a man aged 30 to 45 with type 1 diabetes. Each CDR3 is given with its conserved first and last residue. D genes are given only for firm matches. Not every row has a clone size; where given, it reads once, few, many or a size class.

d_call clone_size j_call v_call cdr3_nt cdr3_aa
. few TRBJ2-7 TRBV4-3 TGCGCCAGCAGCCAAGAGGGACGCTCCTACGAGCAGTACTTC CASSQEGRSYEQYF
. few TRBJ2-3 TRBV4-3 TGCGCCAGCAGCCAAGATGGGGGGCGGTGGGGCGATACGCAGTATTTT CASSQDGGRWGDTQYF
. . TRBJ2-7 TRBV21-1 TGTGCCAGCAGCAAACGACCAGGGTACTACGAGCAGTACTTC CASSKRPGYYEQYF
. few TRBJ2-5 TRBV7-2 TGTGCCAGCAGCCTTACCGGGATTCAAGAGACCCAGTACTTC CASSLTGIQETQYF
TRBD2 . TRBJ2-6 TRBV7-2 TGTGCCAGCAGCTTAGCGGGAGGGACTGGGGCCAACGTCCTGACTTTC CASSLAGGTGANVLTF
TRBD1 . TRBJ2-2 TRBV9 TGTGCCAGCAGCGCGGACAGGGTGTTGGCCGGGGAGCTGTTTTTT CASSADRVLAGELFF
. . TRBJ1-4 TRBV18 TGTGCCAGCTCACCGGTCGGACAAGCTAATGAAAAACTGTTTTTT CASSPVGQANEKLFF
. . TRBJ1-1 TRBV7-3 TGTGCCAGCAGCTTAGGGGGTATGAACACTGAAGCTTTCTTT CASSLGGMNTEAFF
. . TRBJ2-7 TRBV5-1 TGCGCCAGCAGCTTTCAAGGGAGTGGGTCCTACGAGCAGTACTTC CASSFQGSGSYEQYF
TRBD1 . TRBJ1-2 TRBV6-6 TGTGCCAGCAGTTACTCGGGGACAGGGTCCTATGGCTACACCTTC CASSYSGTGSYGYTF
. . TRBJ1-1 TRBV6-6 TGTGCCAGCAAAAAAGGGGGTTACACTGAAGCTTTCTTT CASKKGGYTEAFF
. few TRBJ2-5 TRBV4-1 TGCGCCAGCCTCATGGAATTCGGGTCGCAAGAGACCCAGTACTTC CASLMEFGSQETQYF
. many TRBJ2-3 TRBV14 TGTGCCAGCAGCCCGCAGGGCCCTACTACGCAGTATTTT CASSPQGPTTQYF
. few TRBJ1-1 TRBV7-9 TGTGCCAGCAGCTTAGGAGGGCCGAACACTGAAGCTTTCTTT CASSLGGPNTEAFF
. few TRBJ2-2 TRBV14 TGTGCCAGCAGCCGCGTCTGGACCGGGGAGCTGTTTTTT CASSRVWTGELFF
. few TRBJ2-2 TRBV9 TGTGCCAGCAGCGTAGCACGGTCCGGGGAGCTGTTTTTT CASSVARSGELFF
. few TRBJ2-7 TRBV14 TGTGCCAGCAGTAAAGTGGCCGAGCAGTACTTC CASSKVAEQYF
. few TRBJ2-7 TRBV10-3 TGTGCCATCAGTGTCCTCCCGGAACCGAGCTCCTACGAGCAGTACTTC CAISVLPEPSSYEQYF
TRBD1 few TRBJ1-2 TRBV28 TGTGCCAGCAGTCCCTTGAACAGGGACAGTGGCTACACCTTC CASSPLNRDSGYTF
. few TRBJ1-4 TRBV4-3 TGCGCCAGCAGCCAGGATCGGACATTTAATGAAAAACTGTTTTTT CASSQDRTFNEKLFF
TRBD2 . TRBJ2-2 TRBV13 TGTGCCAGCAGCTTTCCGTGGCGGCTAGCGGGGAGAAACACCGGGGAGCTGTTTTTT CASSFPWRLAGRNTGELFF
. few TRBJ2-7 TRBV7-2 TGTGCCAGCAGCTTAGGTTACGGGTCCACCGTCTACGAGCAGTACTTC CASSLGYGSTVYEQYF
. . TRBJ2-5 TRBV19 TGTGCCAGTAGTCTCCGCGGAATCGGAGAGACCCAGTACTTC CASSLRGIGETQYF
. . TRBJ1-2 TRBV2 TGTGCCAGCAGTGCCGAAAGCTGGGGGGCTGGCTACACCTTC CASSAESWGAGYTF
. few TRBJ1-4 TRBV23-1 TGCGCCAGCAGTCAATCTCGGAGGACTAATGAAAAACTGTTTTTT CASSQSRRTNEKLFF
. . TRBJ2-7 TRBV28 TGTGCCAGCAAGGGGCCCTACGAGCAGTACTTC CASKGPYEQYF
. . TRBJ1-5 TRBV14 TGTGCCAGCAGCCAGGGTTTAAATCAGCCCCAGCATTTT CASSQGLNQPQHF
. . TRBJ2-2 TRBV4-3 TGCGCCAGCAGCCAAGATAAGGGACCGCTAACCGGGGAGCTGTTTTTT CASSQDKGPLTGELFF
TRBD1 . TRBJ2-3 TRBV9 TGTGCCAGCAGCCTGCGGACAGGGCCAGATACGCAGTATTTT CASSLRTGPDTQYF
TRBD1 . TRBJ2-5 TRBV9 TGTGCCAGCAGCGTAGGGGACAGGGCGTACCAAGAGACCCAGTACTTC CASSVGDRAYQETQYF
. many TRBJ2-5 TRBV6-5 TGTGCCAGCAGTTACGGAGAGACCCAGTACTTC CASSYGETQYF
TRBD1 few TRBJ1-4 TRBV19 TGTGCCAGTAGTATACAAGGGACAGTTGGCGAAAAACTGTTTTTT CASSIQGTVGEKLFF
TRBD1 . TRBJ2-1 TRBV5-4 TGTGCCAGCAGCCAGATGGGACAGGGCGCTTACAATGAGCAGTTCTTC CASSQMGQGAYNEQFF
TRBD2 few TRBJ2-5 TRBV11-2 TGTGCCAGCAGCTTGGCTAGCGGGGGAAGGGAGACCCAGTACTTC CASSLASGGRETQYF
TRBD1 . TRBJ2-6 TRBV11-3 TGTGCCAGCAGCGGGGACAGGGGGCCCTCTGGGGCCAACGTCCTGACTTTC CASSGDRGPSGANVLTF
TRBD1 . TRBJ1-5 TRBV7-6 TGTGCCAGCAGCTTATGGGGGCCCGGGACAGACGGCAATCAGCCCCAGCATTTT CASSLWGPGTDGNQPQHF
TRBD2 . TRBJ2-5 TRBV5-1 TGCGCCAGCAGCTCGCAGACGGGGGGCCAAGAGACCCAGTACTTC CASSSQTGGQETQYF
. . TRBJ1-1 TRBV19 TGTGCCAGTAGTGCGGATCGGGGCACTGAAGCTTTCTTT CASSADRGTEAFF
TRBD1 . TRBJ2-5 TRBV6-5 TGTGCCAGCAGTTCCTTACCGGGACAGCAAGAGACCCAGTACTTC CASSSLPGQQETQYF
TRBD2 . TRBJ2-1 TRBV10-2 TGCGCCAGCAGCCCGACCGGGACTAGCGGGGGAGCGATGAATGAGCAGTTCTTC CASSPTGTSGGAMNEQFF
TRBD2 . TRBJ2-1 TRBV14 TGTGCCAGCAGCCAACGTCCCAGCGGGGTCTACAATGAGCAGTTCTTC CASSQRPSGVYNEQFF
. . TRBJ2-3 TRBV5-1 TGCGCCAGCAGCTTGGGCGCAGGGGAGGCCCCAGATACGCAGTATTTT CASSLGAGEAPDTQYF
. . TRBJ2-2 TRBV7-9 TGTGCCAGCAGCCCCCTGGGCGGGGACACCGGGGAGCTGTTTTTT CASSPLGGDTGELFF
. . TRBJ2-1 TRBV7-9 TGTGCCAGCAGAGATACAGGGAGTTCCTACAATGAGCAGTTCTTC CASRDTGSSYNEQFF
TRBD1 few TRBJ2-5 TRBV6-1 TGTGCCAGCAGTGACATAGGACAGGGGCAAGAGACCCAGTACTTC CASSDIGQGQETQYF
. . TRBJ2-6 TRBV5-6 TGTGCCAGCAGCTTGGCCCGAGACAGCCTCCTCTCTGGGGCCAACGTCCTGACTTTC CASSLARDSLLSGANVLTF
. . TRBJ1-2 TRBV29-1 TGCAGCGTTGGGAGGAGGTTGGGCTATGGCTACACCTTC CSVGRRLGYGYTF
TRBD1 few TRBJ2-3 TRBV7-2 TGTGCCAGCAGCGCCGGGGACAGGGGCACAGATACGCAGTATTTT CASSAGDRGTDTQYF